This T cell receptor beta chain was sequenced in a study of Graves' ophthalmopathy and Graves' hyperthyroidism. RNA transcripts yielded amplified TCR beta CDR3 regions. First-round RT-PCR employed HTBI primers, with a second-round multiplex PCR after it. TCRdb recomputed calls from the multiplex PCR reads with MiXCR, one row per CDR3 protein. The sample has about 210,000 distinct CDR3 sequences, roughly 29% seen once. The receptor's source is a man aged 45 to 65 with Graves' ophthalmopathy. The sequencing sample was made of peripheral blood.

The CDR3 DNA sequence: TGCGCCAGCACCCCAAGAGATAGCGGGAGAAACTACGAGCAGTACTTC. Protein sequence: CASTPRDSGRNYEQYF. This chain links TRBV4-1 with TRBJ2-7; 9 bases line up with TRBD2. V was clipped by 7 bases and J by 3 bases; unmatched bases: 13. Germline V CDR1 and CDR2: MGHRA, YSYEKL. This CDR3 contains 16 residues.